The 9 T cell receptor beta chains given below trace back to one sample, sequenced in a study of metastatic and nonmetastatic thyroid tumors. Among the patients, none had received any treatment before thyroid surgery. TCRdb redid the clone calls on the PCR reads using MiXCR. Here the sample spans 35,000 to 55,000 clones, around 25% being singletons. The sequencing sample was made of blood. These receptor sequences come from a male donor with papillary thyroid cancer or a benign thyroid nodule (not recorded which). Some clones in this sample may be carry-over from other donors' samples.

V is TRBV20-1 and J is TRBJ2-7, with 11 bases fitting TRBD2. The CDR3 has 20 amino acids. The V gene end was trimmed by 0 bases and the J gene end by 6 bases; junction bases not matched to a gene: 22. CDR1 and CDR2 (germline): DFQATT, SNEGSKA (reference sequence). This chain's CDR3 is CSAREGIGSGRAALTSEQYF. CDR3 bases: TGCAGTGCTAGAGAAGGAATAGGTAGCGGGAGGGCCGCGTTAACCTCCGAGCAGTACTTC.

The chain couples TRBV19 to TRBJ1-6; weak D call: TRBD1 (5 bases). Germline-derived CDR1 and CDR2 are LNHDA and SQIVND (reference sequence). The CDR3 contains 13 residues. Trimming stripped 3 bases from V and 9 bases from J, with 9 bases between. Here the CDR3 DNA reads TGTGCCAGTAGTATTGGGGCGAGTTCACCCCTCCACTTT. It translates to CASSIGASSPLHF.

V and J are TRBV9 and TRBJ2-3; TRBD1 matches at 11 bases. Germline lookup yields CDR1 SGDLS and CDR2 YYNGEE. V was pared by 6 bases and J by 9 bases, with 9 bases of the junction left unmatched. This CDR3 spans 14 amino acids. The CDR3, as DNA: TGTGCCAGCACGGGACAGGGGGGTACTCGGACGCAGTATTTT. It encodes CASTGQGGTRTQYF.

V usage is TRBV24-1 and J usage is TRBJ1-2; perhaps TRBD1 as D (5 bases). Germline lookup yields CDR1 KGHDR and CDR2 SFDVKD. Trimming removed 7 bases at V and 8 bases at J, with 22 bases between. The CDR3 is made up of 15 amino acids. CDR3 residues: CATSPGGDRVGGYTF. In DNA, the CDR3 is TGTGCCACCAGCCCCGGGGGGGATCGGGTAGGCGGCTACACCTTC.

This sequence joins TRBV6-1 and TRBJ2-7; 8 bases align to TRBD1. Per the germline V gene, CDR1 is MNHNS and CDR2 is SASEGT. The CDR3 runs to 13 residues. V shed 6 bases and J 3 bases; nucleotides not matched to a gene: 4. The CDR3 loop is CASSVTGDYEQYF. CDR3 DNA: TGTGCCAGCAGCGTGACAGGGGACTACGAGCAGTACTTC.

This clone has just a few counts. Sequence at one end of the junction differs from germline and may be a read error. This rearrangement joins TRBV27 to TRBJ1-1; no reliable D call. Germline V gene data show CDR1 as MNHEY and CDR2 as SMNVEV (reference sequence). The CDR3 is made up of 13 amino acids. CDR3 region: CASSLIGSTEALF. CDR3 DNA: TGTGCCAGCAGTTTAATAGGGTCCACTGAAGCTCTCTTT.

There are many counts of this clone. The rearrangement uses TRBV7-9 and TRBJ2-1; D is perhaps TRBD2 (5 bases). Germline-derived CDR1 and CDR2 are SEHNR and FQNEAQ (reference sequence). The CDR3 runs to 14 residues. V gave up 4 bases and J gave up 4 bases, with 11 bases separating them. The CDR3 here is CASSSGRGYNEQFF. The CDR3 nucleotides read TGTGCCAGCAGCTCAGGACGGGGTTACAATGAGCAGTTCTTC.

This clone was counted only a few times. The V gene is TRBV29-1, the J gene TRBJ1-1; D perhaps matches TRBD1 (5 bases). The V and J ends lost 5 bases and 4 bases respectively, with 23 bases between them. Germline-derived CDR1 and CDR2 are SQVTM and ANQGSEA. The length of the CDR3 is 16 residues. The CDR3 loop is CSVKRTMAGWGTEAFF. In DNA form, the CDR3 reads TGCAGCGTTAAGAGGACAATGGCTGGATGGGGCACTGAAGCTTTCTTT.

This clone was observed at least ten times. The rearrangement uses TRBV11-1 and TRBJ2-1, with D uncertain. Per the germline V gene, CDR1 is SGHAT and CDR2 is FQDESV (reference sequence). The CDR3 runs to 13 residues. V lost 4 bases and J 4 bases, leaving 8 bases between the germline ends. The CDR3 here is CASSSVVYNEQFF. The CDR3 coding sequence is TGTGCCAGCAGCTCGGTAGTATACAATGAGCAGTTCTTC.